This record concerns one T cell receptor beta chain sequence. Study members were between about 18 and 100 years old and lived in over 20 US regions. Assignment of participants to cohorts was predicated upon participant-reported clinical history. Resolution of symptoms, clearance, or two negative PCRs was present in recovered Cohort 3 donors. The data belong to a study of blood T cell repertoires in COVID-19. Whole-study context: PBMCs, B-cell-depleted T cells, or T cells were the source of the cDNA or gDNA that made up the material.

TCRdb keeps only in-frame clones here, not all; method: immunoSEQ multiplex PCR. Seen here are around 240,000 clones, 80% to 90% observed once, and the top ten hold less than 2.5%. Germline CDR1 and CDR2: MNHNY and SVGAGI (reference sequence). The CDR3 length is 15 residues. The germline V and J ends were trimmed by 0 bases and 3 bases, with 12 bases remaining between them. The sequenced sample consisted of PBMCs or T cells enriched from blood (not recorded which). The chain combines TRBV6-6 with TRBJ2-7, with D maybe TRBD1 (6 bases). The sequence came from a woman between 45 and 60 years old who had recovered from COVID-19. CDR3 bases: TGTGCCAGCAGTTACTCCGCTGGACAGCTCTACGAGCAGTACTTC. Its protein is CASSYSAGQLYEQYF.